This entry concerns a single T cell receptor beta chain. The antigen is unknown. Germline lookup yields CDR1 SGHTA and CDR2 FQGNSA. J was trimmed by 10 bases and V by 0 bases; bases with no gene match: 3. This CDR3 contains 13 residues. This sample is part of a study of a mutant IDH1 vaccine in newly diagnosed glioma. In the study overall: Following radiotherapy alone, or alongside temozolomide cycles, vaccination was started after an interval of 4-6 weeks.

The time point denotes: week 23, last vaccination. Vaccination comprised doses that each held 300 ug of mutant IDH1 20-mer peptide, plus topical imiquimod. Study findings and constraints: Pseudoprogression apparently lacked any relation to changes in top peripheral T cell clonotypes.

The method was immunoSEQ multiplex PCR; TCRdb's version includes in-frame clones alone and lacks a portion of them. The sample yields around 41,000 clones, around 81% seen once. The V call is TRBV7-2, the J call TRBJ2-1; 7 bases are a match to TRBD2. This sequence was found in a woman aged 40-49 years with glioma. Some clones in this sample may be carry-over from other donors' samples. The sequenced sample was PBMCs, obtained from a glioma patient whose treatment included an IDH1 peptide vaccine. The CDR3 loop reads CASSLALAWEQFF. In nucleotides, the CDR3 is TGTGCCAGCAGCTTAGCACTAGCGTGGGAGCAGTTCTTC.